Here is one T cell receptor (beta chain) with its context. This entry comes from a study of blood T cell repertoires in COVID-19. Here immunoSEQ multiplex PCR was the method, and the copy in TCRdb shows in-frame clones only, minus some. Among some 150,000 clones, roughly 90% were seen once, and the ten largest hold roughly 1.6%. CDR1 is MNHEY and CDR2 is SVGAGI in the germline V gene. The CDR3 extends over 13 amino acids. Deletions cut 2 bases from V and 5 bases from J, with 10 bases between. This chain links TRBV6-5 with TRBJ2-7; D may be TRBD2 (6 bases). Sequencing was performed on peripheral blood. This TCR came from a human donor in a cohort sampled during active COVID-19. DNA for the CDR3: TGTGCCAGCAGTTACCTAGCGTACAACGAGCAGTACTTC. Amino acids: CASSYLAYNEQYF.